This TCR beta chain was observed in a study of T cell changes during pregnancy in multiple sclerosis. Profiled with immunoSEQ multiplex PCR; TCRdb holds only in-frame clones, not every one. The data show under 70,000 clones, with roughly 92% seen just once and around 2% held by the top ten. CDR1 is SGDLS and CDR2 is YYNGEE in the germline V gene. V lost 2 bases and J lost 2, with 13 bases in between. The CDR3 contains 16 residues. This TCR came from a female donor in good health, enrolled as a control in a pregnancy study. The chain couples TRBV9 to TRBJ2-2; D gene uncertain. The material sequenced was peripheral blood, taken in the third trimester of pregnancy. In DNA form, the CDR3 reads TGTGCCAGCAGCGTGGGTTTGACTTTTAACACCGGGGAGCTGTTTTTT. Translation gives CASSVGLTFNTGELFF. The variable domain in full, completed from reference TRBV9 and TRBJ2-2, reads DSGVTQTPKHLITATGQRVTLRCSPRSGDLSVYWYQQSLDQGLQFLIQYYNGEERAKGNILERFSAQQFPDLHSELNLSSLELGDSALYFCASSVGLTFNTGELFFGEGSRLTVL.